The source of this T cell receptor beta chain is a study of T cells in Graves' hyperthyroidism and ophthalmopathy. The germline V gene has CDR1 MDHEN and CDR2 SYDVKM. J gave up 14 bases and V 6 bases, and 14 bases lay outside the gene matches. This CDR3 has 15 amino acids. Amplified TCR beta CDR3 regions derived from RNA transcripts. Primed by the HTBI set, a first-round RT-PCR was run on the TCR CDR3. MiXCR was run by TCRdb on the multiplex PCR reads, yielding one entry per CDR3 protein. The sample carries a few hundred thousand distinct CDR3 sequences, about 13% recorded once. Exclusions: uncontrolled infection, other autoimmune disease, pregnancy, lactation. Many counts were recorded for this clonotype.

The sequence came from a woman between 18 and 29 years old with Graves' hyperthyroidism. The chain recombines TRBV28 with TRBJ2-1; 12 bases fit TRBD1. The sample taken for sequencing was blood. The CDR3 region has the DNA TGTGCCAGCAGGCTCGGGACAGGGGGCGTCCCGGTCGAGTTCTTC. Translating gives CASRLGTGGVPVEFF.